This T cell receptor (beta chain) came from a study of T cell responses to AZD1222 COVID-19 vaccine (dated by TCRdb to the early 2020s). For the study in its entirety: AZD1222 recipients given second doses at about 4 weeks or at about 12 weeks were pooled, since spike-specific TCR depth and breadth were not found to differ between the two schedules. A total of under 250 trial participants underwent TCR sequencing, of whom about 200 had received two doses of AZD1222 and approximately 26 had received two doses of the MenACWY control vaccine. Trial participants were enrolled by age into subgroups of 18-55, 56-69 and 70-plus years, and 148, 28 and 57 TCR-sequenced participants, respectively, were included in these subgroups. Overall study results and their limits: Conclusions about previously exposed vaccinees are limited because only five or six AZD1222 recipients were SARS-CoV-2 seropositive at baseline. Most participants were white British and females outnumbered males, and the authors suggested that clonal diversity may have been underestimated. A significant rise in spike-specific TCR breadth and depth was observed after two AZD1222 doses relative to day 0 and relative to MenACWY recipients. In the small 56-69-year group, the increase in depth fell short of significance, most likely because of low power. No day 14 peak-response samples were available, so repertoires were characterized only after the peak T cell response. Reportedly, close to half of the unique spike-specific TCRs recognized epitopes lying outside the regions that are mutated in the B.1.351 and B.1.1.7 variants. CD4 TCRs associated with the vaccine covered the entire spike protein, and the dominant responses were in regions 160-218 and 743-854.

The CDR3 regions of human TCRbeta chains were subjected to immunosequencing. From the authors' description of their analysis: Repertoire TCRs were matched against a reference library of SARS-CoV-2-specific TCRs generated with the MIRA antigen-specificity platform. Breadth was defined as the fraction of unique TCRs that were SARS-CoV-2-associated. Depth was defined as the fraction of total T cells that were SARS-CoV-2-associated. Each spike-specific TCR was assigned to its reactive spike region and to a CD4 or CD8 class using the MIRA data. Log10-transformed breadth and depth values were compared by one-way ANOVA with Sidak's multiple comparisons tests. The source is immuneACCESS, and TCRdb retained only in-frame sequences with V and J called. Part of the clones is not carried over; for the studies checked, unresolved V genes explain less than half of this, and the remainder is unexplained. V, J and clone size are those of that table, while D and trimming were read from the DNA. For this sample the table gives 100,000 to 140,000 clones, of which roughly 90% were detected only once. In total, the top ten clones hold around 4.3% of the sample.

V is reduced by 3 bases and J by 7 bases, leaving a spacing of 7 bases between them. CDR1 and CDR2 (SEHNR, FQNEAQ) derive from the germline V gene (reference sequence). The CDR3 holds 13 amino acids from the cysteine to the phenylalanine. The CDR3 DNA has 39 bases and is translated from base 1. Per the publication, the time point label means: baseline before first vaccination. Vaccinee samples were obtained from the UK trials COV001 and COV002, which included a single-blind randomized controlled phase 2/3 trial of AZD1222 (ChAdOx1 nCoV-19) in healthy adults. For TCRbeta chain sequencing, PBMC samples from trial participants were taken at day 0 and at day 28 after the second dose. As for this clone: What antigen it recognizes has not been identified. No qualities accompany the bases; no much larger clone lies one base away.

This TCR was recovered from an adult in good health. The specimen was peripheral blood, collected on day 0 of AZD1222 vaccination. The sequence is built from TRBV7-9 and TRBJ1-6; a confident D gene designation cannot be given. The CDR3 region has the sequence CASSLDGNSPLHF. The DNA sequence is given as TGTGCCAGCAGCTTGGACGGGAATTCACCCCTCCACTTT.